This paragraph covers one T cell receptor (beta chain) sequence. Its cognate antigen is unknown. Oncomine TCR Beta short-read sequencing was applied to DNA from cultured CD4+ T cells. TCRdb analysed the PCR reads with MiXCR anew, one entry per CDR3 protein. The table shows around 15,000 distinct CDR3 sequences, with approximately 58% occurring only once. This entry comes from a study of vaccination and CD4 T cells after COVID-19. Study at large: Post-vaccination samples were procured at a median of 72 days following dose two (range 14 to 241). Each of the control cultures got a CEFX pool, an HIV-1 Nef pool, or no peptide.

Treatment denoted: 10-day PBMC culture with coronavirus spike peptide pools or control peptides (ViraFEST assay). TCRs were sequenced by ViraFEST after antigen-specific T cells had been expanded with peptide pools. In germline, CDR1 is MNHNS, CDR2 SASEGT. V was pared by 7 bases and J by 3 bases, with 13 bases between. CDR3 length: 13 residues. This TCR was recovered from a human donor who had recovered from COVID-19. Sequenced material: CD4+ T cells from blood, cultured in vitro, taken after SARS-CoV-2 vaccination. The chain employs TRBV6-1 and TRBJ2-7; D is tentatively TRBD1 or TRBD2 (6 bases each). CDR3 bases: TGTGCCAGCAAGAACGGGGGCCGCTACGAGCAGTACTTC. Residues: CASKNGGRYEQYF.